A single sample gave rise to the 9 T cell receptor beta chains below, sequenced in a study of T-cell reconstitution after alpha-beta-depleted transplantation in children. It was with unique molecular identifiers that the TCRbeta library was prepared. Via MiXCR, TCRdb re-called the PCR reads, giving one row per CDR3 protein. The repertoire consists of just over 950,000 distinct CDR3 sequences, with under 30% occurring once and the leading ten covering roughly 30%. The sequences come from PBMCs, mostly from graft donor cells, collected 360 days after TCRalphabeta/CD19-depleted stem cell transplant. The origin of the receptors is a boy younger than two who had a stem cell transplant for SCID, so the T cells may come from the graft donor.

The rearrangement uses TRBV5-1 and TRBJ2-7; possibly TRBD2 for D (5 bases). This CDR3 comprises 15 residues. V lost 4 bases and J lost 2, with 16 bases in between. Germline V gives CDR1 SGHRS, CDR2 YFSETQ. CDR3 protein: CASSLRTLEAYEQYF. The CDR3 DNA sequence: TGCGCCAGCAGCCTCCGGACGCTGGAGGCCTACGAGCAGTACTTC.

The chain recombines TRBV4-1 with TRBJ1-5; no clear D gene. CDR3 length: 15 amino acids. Germline CDR1 MGHRA, CDR2 YSYEKL. V was pared by 0 bases and J by 5 bases, with 11 bases between. The CDR3 DNA reads as TGCGCCAGCAGCCAAGAAGGCAGGAGGGATCAGCCCCAGCATTTT. This sequence encodes CASSQEGRRDQPQHF.

This chain links TRBV29-1 with TRBJ2-5; TRBD2 might be the D (5 bases). In germline, CDR1 is SQVTM, CDR2 ANQGSEA. The CDR3 sequence is 12 residues long. V was shortened by 7 bases and J by 5 bases, with 14 bases between the two germline ends. The CDR3, as DNA: TGCAGCGCCGAAGAGAGGGTGGAGACCCAGTACTTC. Its protein product is CSAEERVETQYF.

This clonotype was seen only a few times. The rearrangement uses TRBV5-1 and TRBJ2-7; 12 bases match TRBD2. CDR1 and CDR2 (germline): SGHRS, YFSETQ. The CDR3 runs to 18 residues. V gave up 0 bases and J gave up 0 bases; unmatched junction bases: 7. CDR3 in amino acids: CASSLGGLAGLSSYEQYF. CDR3 coding DNA: TGCGCCAGCAGCTTGGGAGGACTAGCGGGGCTGAGCTCCTACGAGCAGTACTTC. The full variable domain, completed using reference TRBV5-1 and TRBJ2-7, is KAGVTQTPRYLIKTRGQQVTLSCSPISGHRSVSWYQQTPGQGLQFLFEYFSETQRNKGNFPGRFSGRQFSNSRSEMNVSTLELGDSALYLCASSLGGLAGLSSYEQYFGPGTRLTVT.

About this clonotype: The junction departs from the called germline gene at one end, perhaps through a read error. The V gene is TRBV5-1, the J gene TRBJ2-2; the D gene is possibly TRBD2 (5 bases). This CDR3 has 14 residues. Looked up from germline, CDR1 is SGHRS and CDR2 is YFSETQ. The chain's CDR3 is CASSLVVGTGEMFF. In DNA, the CDR3 is TGCGCCAGCAGCCTTGTAGTAGGCACCGGGGAGATGTTTTTT.

The rearrangement uses TRBV20-1 and TRBJ1-1; 11 bases agree with TRBD1. The CDR3 is 19 residues long. Per germline, CDR1 DFQATT and CDR2 SNEGSKA (reference sequence). V gave up 6 bases and J gave up 5 bases; unmatched junction bases: 23. The CDR3 DNA sequence: TGCAGTGCCCGACGGACAGGGGGCTTTGAGATCTCGAGGTGGACTGAAGCTTTCTTT. This translates into CSARRTGGFEISRWTEAFF.

The chain is built from TRBV5-1 and TRBJ1-5; D is ambiguous. Deletions cut 0 bases from V and 0 bases from J, with 7 bases between. Germline V gene lookup returns CDR1 SGHRS and CDR2 YFSETQ. This CDR3 is 15 amino acids long. CDR3 residues: CASSLGGFSNQPQHF. DNA of the CDR3: TGCGCCAGCAGCTTGGGTGGTTTTAGCAATCAGCCCCAGCATTTT.

V and J are TRBV20-1 and TRBJ1-6; D is ambiguous. V dropped 5 bases and J dropped 7 bases, with 6 bases sitting between them. Germline V CDR1 and CDR2: DFQATT, SNEGSKA (reference sequence). The CDR3 runs 11 residues. CDR3 sequence reads: CSAGINSPLHF. In nucleotides, the CDR3 is TGCAGTGCTGGCATAAATTCACCCCTCCACTTT.

This clonotype showed up just a few times. The CDR3 DNA is TGCGCCAGCAGCCAGAGGGGTCTTGGGACTGAAGCTTTCTTT. This encodes CASSQRGLGTEAFF. V and J are TRBV4-1 and TRBJ1-1, with D possibly being TRBD1 (5 bases). The CDR3 extends over 14 amino acids. The ends were cut back, 3 bases at V and 5 bases at J, with 13 bases in the middle. From germline, CDR1 is MGHRA and CDR2 YSYEKL.